Each of the 7 T cell receptor beta chains below was sequenced from the same sample in a study of T-cell reconstitution after alpha-beta-depleted transplantation in children. Unique molecular identifiers were incorporated into the prepared TCRbeta library. TCRdb reanalysed the PCR reads using MiXCR and keeps one entry per CDR3 protein. Counted here are about 1,000,000 distinct CDR3 sequences, roughly 29% occurring once; the ten biggest clones make up roughly 30%. Material: PBMCs, mostly from graft donor cells, obtained 360 days after TCRalphabeta/CD19-depleted stem cell transplant. These receptors came from a boy younger than two who had a stem cell transplant for SCID, so the T cells may come from the graft donor.

This clonotype has only a few counts. This sequence joins TRBV28 and TRBJ1-6; the D gene is possibly TRBD1 (5 bases). The CDR3 spans 14 residues. CDR1 MDHEN and CDR2 SYDVKM come from the germline V gene. The V end was cut by 10 bases, the J end by 1 base, with 11 bases between. CDR3 bases: TGTGCCACTTATGCAGGGTCCTATAATTCACCCCTCCACTTT. It specifies CATYAGSYNSPLHF.

This clonotype has only a few counts. The chain carries TRBV20-1 and TRBJ2-7; D uncertain. Looked up from germline, CDR1 is DFQATT and CDR2 is SNEGSKA (reference sequence). CDR3 length: 14 residues. Trimming stripped 0 bases from V and 2 bases from J, with 11 bases between. The DNA of the CDR3 is TGCAGTGCTAGAGAGGGAAGCCGAACCTACGAGCAGTACTTC. Translated, it gives CSAREGSRTYEQYF.

This clonotype was seen more than once but under ten times. The gene calls are TRBV5-1 and TRBJ1-1; no clear D. Trimming stripped 2 bases from V and 1 base from J, with 9 bases between. The germline CDR1 and CDR2 sequences are SGHRS and YFSETQ. The CDR3 loop spans 14 amino acids. The CDR3 is CASSFTPENTEAFF. DNA of the CDR3: TGCGCCAGCAGCTTTACCCCAGAGAACACTGAAGCTTTCTTT.

V and J are TRBV5-1 and TRBJ2-3; D possibly uses TRBD1 or TRBD2 (6 bases each). V gave up 1 base and J gave up 5 bases, with 17 bases separating them. The germline V gene has CDR1 SGHRS and CDR2 YFSETQ. The CDR3 is 16 residues long. In nucleotides, the CDR3 is TGCGCCAGCAGCTTGATTCACGGGGGCCGTAGAGATACGCAGTATTTT. Amino acid sequence: CASSLIHGGRRDTQYF.

This chain connects TRBV5-6 to TRBJ1-5; tentative D call: TRBD1 (6 bases). Germline CDR1 is SGHDT and CDR2 is YYEEEE. The CDR3 runs 16 residues. V shed 4 bases and J shed 2 bases, with 16 bases lying between them. The CDR3 reads CASSPYRDGGNQPQHF. CDR3 bases: TGTGCCAGCAGCCCGTACAGGGACGGGGGCAATCAGCCCCAGCATTTT.

The chain carries TRBV29-1 and TRBJ1-1; TRBD1 aligns across 8 bases. After removal of 5 bases from V and 8 bases from J, the junction contained 4 bases not matched to a gene. The CDR3 runs 11 residues. Germline-derived CDR1 and CDR2 are SQVTM and ANQGSEA. CDR3 in amino acids: CSVSGGPEAFF. The CDR3 DNA follows: TGCAGCGTTTCAGGGGGCCCCGAAGCTTTCTTT.

V gene TRBV10-2 combines with J gene TRBJ2-7; 8 nucleotides align to TRBD1. V shed 2 bases, J shed 3 bases, and the junction held 3 bases outside the gene matches. The CDR3 runs to 14 residues. Germline lookup yields CDR1 WSHSY and CDR2 SAAADI. The CDR3 DNA sequence: TGCGCCAGCAGTGAGGGACAGGGTAGCTACGAGCAGTACTTC. It specifies CASSEGQGSYEQYF.